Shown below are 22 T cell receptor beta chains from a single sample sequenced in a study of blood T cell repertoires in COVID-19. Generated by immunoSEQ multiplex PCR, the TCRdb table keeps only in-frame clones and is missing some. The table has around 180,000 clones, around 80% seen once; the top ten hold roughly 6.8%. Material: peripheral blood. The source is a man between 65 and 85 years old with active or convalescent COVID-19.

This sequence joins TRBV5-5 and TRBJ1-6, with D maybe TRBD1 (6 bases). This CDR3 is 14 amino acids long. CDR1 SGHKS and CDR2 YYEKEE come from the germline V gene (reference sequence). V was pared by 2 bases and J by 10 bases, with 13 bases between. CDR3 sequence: CASSFSGADSPLHF. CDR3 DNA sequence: TGTGCCAGCAGCTTTTCAGGGGCTGACTCACCCCTCCACTTT.

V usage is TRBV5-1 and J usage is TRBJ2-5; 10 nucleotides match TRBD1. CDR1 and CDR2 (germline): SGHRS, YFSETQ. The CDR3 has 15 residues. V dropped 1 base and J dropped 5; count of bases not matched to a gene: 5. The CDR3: CASSLTGTGEETQYF. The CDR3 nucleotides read TGCGCCAGCAGCTTGACCGGGACAGGGGAGGAGACCCAGTACTTC.

In DNA, the CDR3 is TGTGCCAGCAGTGGGGGAGACTCTGAAGCTTTCTTT. Translating gives CASSGGDSEAFF. The chain links TRBV2 to TRBJ1-1; D is uncertain. Trimming pared 4 bases from V and 6 bases from J, leaving 9 bases between. CDR3 length: 12 amino acids. The V gene's germline CDR1 is SNHLY and CDR2 FYNNEI.

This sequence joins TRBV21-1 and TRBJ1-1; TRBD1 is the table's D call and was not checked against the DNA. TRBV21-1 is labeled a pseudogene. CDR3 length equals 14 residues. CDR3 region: CASSRVARGFEAFF. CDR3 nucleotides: TGTGCCAGCAGCAGGGTTGCCAGGGGGTTTGAAGCTTTCTTT.

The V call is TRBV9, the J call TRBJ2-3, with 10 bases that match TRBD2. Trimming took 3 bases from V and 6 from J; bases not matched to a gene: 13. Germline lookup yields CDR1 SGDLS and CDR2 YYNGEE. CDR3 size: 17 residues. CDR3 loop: CASSARSSGGAWDTQYF. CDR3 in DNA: TGTGCCAGCAGCGCCCGTAGCAGCGGGGGGGCCTGGGATACGCAGTATTTT.

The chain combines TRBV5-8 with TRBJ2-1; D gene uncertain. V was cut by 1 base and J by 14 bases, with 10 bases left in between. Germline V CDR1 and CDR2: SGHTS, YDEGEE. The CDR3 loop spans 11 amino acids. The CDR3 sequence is CASSLRVYEFF. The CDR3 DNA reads TGTGCCAGCAGCTTGCGTGTTTATGAGTTCTTC. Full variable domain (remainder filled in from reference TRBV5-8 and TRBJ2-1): EAGVTQSPTHLIKTRGQQATLRCSPISGHTSVYWYQQALGLGLQFLLWYDEGEERNRGNFPPRFSGRQFPNYSSELNVNALELEDSALYLCASSLRVYEFFGPGTRLTVL.

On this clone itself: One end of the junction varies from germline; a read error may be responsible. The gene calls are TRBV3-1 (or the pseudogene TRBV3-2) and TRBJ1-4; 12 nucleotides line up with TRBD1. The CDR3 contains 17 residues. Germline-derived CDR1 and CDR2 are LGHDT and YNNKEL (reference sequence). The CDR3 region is CASSKDYPGQGAEKLFF. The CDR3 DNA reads TGTGCCAGCAGCAAAGACTACCCGGGACAGGGGGCTGAAAAACTGTTTTTT.

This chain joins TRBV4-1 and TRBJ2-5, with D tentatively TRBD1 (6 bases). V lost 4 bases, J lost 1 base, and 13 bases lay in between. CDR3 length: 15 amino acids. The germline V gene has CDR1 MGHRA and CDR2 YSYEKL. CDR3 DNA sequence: TGCGCCAGCAGCCCGAACAGGGCCGTCCAAGAGACCCAGTACTTC. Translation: CASSPNRAVQETQYF.

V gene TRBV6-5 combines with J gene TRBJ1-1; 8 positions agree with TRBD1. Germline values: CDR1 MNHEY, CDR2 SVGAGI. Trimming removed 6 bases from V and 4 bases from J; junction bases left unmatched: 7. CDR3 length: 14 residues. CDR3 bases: TGTGCCAGCAGAAGACAGGGGTTGGGCACTGAAGCTTTCTTT. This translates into CASRRQGLGTEAFF.

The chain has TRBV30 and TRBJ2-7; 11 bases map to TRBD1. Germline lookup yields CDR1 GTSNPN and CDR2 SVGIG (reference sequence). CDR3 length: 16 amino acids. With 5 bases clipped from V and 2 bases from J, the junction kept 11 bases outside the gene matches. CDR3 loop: CAWLGWGQGDTYEQYF. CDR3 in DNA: TGTGCCTGGCTAGGGTGGGGACAGGGGGACACCTACGAGCAGTACTTC. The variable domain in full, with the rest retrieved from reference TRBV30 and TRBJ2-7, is SQTIHQWPATLVQPVGSPLSLECTVEGTSNPNLYWYRQAAGRGLQLLFYSVGIGQISSEVPQNLSASRPQDRQFILSSKKLLLSDSGFYLCAWLGWGQGDTYEQYFGPGTRLTVT.

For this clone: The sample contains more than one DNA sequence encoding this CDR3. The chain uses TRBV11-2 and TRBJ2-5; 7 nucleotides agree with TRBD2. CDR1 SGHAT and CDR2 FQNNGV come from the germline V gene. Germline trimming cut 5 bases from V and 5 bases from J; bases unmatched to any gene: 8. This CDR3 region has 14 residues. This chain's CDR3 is CASSVGGGSETQYF. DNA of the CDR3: TGTGCCAGCAGCGTAGGCGGCGGGAGTGAGACCCAGTACTTC.

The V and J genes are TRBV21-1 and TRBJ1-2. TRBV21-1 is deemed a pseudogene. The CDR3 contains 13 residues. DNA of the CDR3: TGTGCCAGCAGCAATAGCGAGAGCTATGGCTACACCTTC. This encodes CASSNSESYGYTF.

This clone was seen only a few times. CDR3 nucleotides: TGTGCCAGCAGCCAGTCGACTAGCGGGGGGGCGGTTTACAATGAGCAGTTCTTC. Its translation is CASSQSTSGGAVYNEQFF. The J gene is TRBJ2-1, the V gene TRBV4-2; TRBD2 matches at 14 bases. The CDR3 runs to 18 residues. The V and J ends lost 3 bases and 4 bases, in that order; junction bases with no gene match: 8. Germline V gives CDR1 LGHNA, CDR2 YNFKEQ.

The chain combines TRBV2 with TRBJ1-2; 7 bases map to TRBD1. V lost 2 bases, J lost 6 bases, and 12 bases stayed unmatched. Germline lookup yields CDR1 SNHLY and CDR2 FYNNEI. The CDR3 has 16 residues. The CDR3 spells CASSEFESEGGNGYTF. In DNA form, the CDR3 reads TGTGCCAGCAGTGAATTCGAGAGTGAAGGGGGCAATGGCTACACCTTC. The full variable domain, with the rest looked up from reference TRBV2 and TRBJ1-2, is EPEVTQTPSHQVTQMGQEVILRCVPISNHLYFYWYRQILGQKVEFLVSFYNNEISEKSEIFDDQFSVERPDGSNFTLKIRSTKLEDSAMYFCASSEFESEGGNGYTFGSGTRLTVV.

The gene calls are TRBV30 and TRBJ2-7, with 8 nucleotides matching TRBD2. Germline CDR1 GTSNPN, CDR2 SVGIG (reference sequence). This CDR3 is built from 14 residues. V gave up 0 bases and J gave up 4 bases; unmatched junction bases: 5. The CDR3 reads CAWSVGSGEYEQYF. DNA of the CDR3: TGTGCCTGGAGTGTAGGTAGCGGGGAGTACGAGCAGTACTTC.

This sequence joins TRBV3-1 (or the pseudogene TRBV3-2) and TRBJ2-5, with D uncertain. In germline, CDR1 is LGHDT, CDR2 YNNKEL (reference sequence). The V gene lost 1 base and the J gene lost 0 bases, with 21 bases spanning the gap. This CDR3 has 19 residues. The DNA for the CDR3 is TGTGCCAGCAGCCAAGTCCGCCCCGTGGGCTGGGTTGACCAAGAGACCCAGTACTTC. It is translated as CASSQVRPVGWVDQETQYF.

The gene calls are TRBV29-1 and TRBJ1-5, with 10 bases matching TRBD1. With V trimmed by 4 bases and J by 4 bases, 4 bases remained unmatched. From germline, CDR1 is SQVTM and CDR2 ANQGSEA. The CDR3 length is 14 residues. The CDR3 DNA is TGCAGCGTTGGCGCGGACAGGGGGAATCAGCCCCAGCATTTT. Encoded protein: CSVGADRGNQPQHF.

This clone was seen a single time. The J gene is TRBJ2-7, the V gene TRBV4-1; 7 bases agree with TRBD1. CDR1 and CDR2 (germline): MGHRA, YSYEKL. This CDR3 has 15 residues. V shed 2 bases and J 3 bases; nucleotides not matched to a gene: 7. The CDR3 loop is CASSQPGQSIYEQYF. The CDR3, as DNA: TGCGCCAGCAGCCAACCGGGACAGAGTATCTACGAGCAGTACTTC.

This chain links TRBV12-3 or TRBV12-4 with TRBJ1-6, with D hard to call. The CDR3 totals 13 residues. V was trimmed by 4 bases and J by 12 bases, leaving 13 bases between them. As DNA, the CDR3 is TGTGCCAGCAGTTCCGGGTCCGGCAAACCCCTCCACTTT. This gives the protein CASSSGSGKPLHF.

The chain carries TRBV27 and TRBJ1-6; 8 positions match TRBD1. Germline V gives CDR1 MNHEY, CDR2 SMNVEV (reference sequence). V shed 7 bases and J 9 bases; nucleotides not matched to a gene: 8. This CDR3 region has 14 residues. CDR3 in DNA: TGTGCCAGCAACCCCAGGGGGCAAGGTTCACCCCTCCACTTT. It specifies CASNPRGQGSPLHF.

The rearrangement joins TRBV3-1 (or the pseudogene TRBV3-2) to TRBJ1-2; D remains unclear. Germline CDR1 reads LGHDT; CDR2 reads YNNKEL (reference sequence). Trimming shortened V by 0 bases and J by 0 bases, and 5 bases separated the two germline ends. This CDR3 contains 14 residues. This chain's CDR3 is CASSQDESNYGYTF. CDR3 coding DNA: TGTGCCAGCAGCCAAGATGAGTCTAACTATGGCTACACCTTC.

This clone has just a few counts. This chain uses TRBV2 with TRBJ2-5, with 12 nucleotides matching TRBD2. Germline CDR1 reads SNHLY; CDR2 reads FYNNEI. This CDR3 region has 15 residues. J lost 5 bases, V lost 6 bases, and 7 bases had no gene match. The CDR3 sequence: CASRASGGAWETQYF. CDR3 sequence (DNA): TGTGCCAGCAGGGCTAGCGGGGGGGCCTGGGAGACCCAGTACTTC.